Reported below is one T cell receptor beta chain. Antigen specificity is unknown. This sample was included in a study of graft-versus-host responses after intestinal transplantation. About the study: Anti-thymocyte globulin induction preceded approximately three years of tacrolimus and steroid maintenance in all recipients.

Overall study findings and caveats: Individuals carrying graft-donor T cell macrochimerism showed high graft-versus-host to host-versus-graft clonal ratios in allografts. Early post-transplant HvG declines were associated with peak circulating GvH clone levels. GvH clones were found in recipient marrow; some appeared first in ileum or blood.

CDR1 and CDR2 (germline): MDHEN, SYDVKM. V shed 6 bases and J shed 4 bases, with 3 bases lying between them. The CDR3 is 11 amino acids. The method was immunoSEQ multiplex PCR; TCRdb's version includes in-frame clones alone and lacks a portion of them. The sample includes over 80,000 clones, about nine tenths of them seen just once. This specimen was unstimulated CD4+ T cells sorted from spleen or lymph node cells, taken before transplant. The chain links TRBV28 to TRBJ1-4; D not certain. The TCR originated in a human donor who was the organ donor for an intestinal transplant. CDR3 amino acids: CASSHNEKLFF. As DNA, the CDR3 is TGTGCCAGCAGCCATAATGAAAAACTGTTTTTT. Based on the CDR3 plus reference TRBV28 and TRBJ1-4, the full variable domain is DVKVTQSSRYLVKRTGEKVFLECVQDMDHENMFWYRQDPGLGLRLIYFSYDVKMKEKGDIPEGYSVSREKKERFSLILESASTNQTSMYLCASSHNEKLFFGSGTQLSVL.